This T cell receptor beta chain was obtained from a study of spatial heterogeneity in lung cancer. The study, taken as a whole, reports: Expanded alpha and beta TCR counts within tumors tracked tumor mutation counts.

This clonotype was observed many times. Antigen unknown. Time point described: sample taken at primary tumor resection. TCRdb called the 5' RACE reads again in MiXCR, with one record for every CDR3 protein. Here the sample spans 20,000 to 25,000 distinct CDR3 sequences, approximately 2.5% being singletons. The material was lung tumor tissue, obtained at surgery. This receptor was obtained from a male donor with early-stage non-small cell lung cancer.

The chain's CDR3 is CASSLGGLPYEQYF. DNA of the CDR3: TGTGCCAGCAGCTTAGGAGGACTTCCCTACGAGCAGTACTTC. V and J are TRBV7-2 and TRBJ2-7, with D perhaps TRBD2 (5 bases). CDR1 is SGHTA and CDR2 is FQGNSA in the germline V gene. The CDR3 sequence is 14 residues long. V was trimmed by 1 base and J by 2 bases, leaving 9 bases between them.